The clone carrying this TCR beta chain has a count of ten or more. Its antigen is as yet unknown. TCRdb ran MiXCR on the 5' RACE reads and lists one entry per CDR3 protein. Counted here are approximately 570,000 distinct CDR3 sequences, under 20% occurring once; the ten biggest clones make up around 13%. These data come from a study of T-cell memory formation after mild COVID-19. Whole-study context: Largely donor-specific TCR clusters were found. Study-wide results and caveats: Memory cells collected pre-infection included some clones that later responded, suggesting cross-reactive memory joined.

The ends were cut back, 3 bases at V and 2 bases at J, with 34 bases in the middle. Germline-derived CDR1 and CDR2 are SGHTA and FQGNSA. The CDR3 loop spans 22 amino acids. This sequence was found in an adult woman who had mild COVID-19 (a few samples of this study predate the infection). Cell type and time point are not known. The sequenced sample was PBMCs or a T cell subset sorted from them (not recorded which). This sequence joins TRBV7-2 and TRBJ1-2, with a possible D match to TRBD1 (5 bases). Written as DNA, the CDR3 is TGTGCCAGCAGCTTGGGGCTCCCAGTAAGGGCGGTGGTTTTCGGGTCAAACTATGGCTACACCTTC. This translates into CASSLGLPVRAVVFGSNYGYTF.